These 18 T cell receptor beta chains came from one sample sequenced in a study of shared clonotypes between healthy human individuals. Only in-frame clones appear in the TCRdb table, and some are missing; sequencing was by immunoSEQ multiplex PCR. The data show roughly 2 million clones, roughly 94% seen once. The naive CD8 population came from CD45RO-negative cells selected for CCR7, without terminally differentiated effector memory CD45RA+ cells. What was sequenced was naive CD8+ T cells sorted from blood. The receptors originated from a man younger than 30 in good health.

This chain links TRBV2 with TRBJ2-5; 11 positions agree with TRBD2. Germline assignment: CDR1 SNHLY and CDR2 FYNNEI. The CDR3 has 19 amino acids. The V segment lost 4 bases and the J segment 1 base; nucleotides outside the gene matches: 14. CDR3: CASSVQETSGDLSQETQYF. The CDR3 DNA reads as TGTGCCAGCAGTGTCCAGGAGACTAGCGGGGACTTATCCCAAGAGACCCAGTACTTC.

J is TRBJ2-1 and V is TRBV4-3; 10 positions match TRBD2. V was pared by 2 bases and J by 0 bases, with 10 bases of the junction left unmatched. This CDR3 has 19 amino acids. Looked up from germline, CDR1 is LGHNA and CDR2 is YSLEER. The CDR3 is CASSQTGTSVFPSYNEQFF. CDR3 nucleotides: TGCGCCAGCAGCCAAACCGGGACTAGCGTTTTCCCCTCCTACAATGAGCAGTTCTTC.

A note on this clone: Additional DNA sequences in this sample encode the identical CDR3. The chain carries TRBV7-9 and TRBJ2-7; D is unclear. Per germline, CDR1 SEHNR and CDR2 FQNEAQ (reference sequence). V was clipped by 1 base and J by 5 bases, with 6 bases between them. This CDR3 is built from 12 residues. The CDR3 reads CASSLGVDEQYF. DNA of the CDR3: TGTGCCAGCAGCTTAGGCGTCGACGAGCAGTACTTC. Variable domain in full (rest from reference TRBV7-9 and TRBJ2-7): DTGVSQNPRHKITKRGQNVTFRCDPISEHNRLYWYRQTLGQGPEFLTYFQNEAQLEKSRLLSDRFSAERPKGSFSTLEIQRTEQGDSAMYLCASSLGVDEQYFGPGTRLTVT.

The rearrangement links TRBV7-9 to TRBJ2-2, with TRBD1 matching over 8 bases. CDR3 size: 15 residues. After removal of 2 bases from V and 5 bases from J, the junction contained 4 bases not matched to a gene. From germline, CDR1 is SEHNR and CDR2 FQNEAQ (reference sequence). CDR3 loop: CASSLRTGGTGELFF. Written as DNA, the CDR3 is TGTGCCAGCAGCTTAAGAACAGGGGGAACCGGGGAGCTGTTTTTT.

This clone was seen a few times. The sample contains more than one DNA sequence encoding this CDR3. The chain is built from TRBV6-6 and TRBJ2-7; no reliable D call. CDR1 is MNHNY, CDR2 SVGAGI, per germline (reference sequence). The germline V and J ends were trimmed by 8 bases and 3 bases, with 8 bases remaining between them. This CDR3 contains 11 residues. Written as DNA, the CDR3 is TGTGCCAGCGGGCCCGACTACGAGCAGTACTTC. Translation gives CASGPDYEQYF.

The J gene is TRBJ1-1, the V gene TRBV5-1; D is ambiguous. V was pared by 1 base and J by 1 base, with 8 bases between. CDR3 length: 14 amino acids. Germline V CDR1 and CDR2: SGHRS, YFSETQ. The chain's CDR3 is CASSLSRANTEAFF. The CDR3 bases are TGCGCCAGCAGCTTGAGTCGGGCGAACACTGAAGCTTTCTTT.

The chain recombines TRBV19 with TRBJ2-4, with D possibly TRBD1 on 6 matching bases. CDR1 is LNHDA, CDR2 SQIVND, per germline (reference sequence). The CDR3 is made up of 16 amino acids. Trimming removed 0 bases at V and 1 base at J, with 10 bases between. The CDR3 loop reads CASSIDTGTAKNIQYF. The CDR3 nucleotides are TGTGCCAGTAGTATAGATACAGGGACGGCCAAAAACATTCAGTACTTC.

J is TRBJ2-3 and V is TRBV7-9; 9 bases match TRBD1. V dropped 8 bases and J dropped 8; count of bases not matched to a gene: 11. CDR1 is SEHNR, CDR2 FQNEAQ, per germline (reference sequence). The CDR3 runs to 14 residues. The CDR3 loop is CASESGDRVGTQYF. DNA of the CDR3: TGTGCCAGCGAATCTGGGGACAGGGTTGGTACGCAGTATTTT.

V is TRBV27 and J is TRBJ1-6; the D is unclear. The CDR3 is made up of 15 amino acids. Deletions cut 0 bases from V and 5 bases from J, with 8 bases between. Per germline, CDR1 MNHEY and CDR2 SMNVEV (reference sequence). CDR3 in DNA: TGTGCCAGCAGTTTATCTCCGTGGGATAATTCACCCCTCCACTTT. Its protein product is CASSLSPWDNSPLHF.

This clone has a single count. CDR3 residues: CASSSHPSDRWKTNEKLFF. In nucleotides, the CDR3 is TGTGCCAGTAGTTCACATCCCTCGGACAGGTGGAAAACTAATGAAAAACTGTTTTTT. The rearrangement links TRBV19 to TRBJ1-4, with 7 bases aligning to TRBD1. Germline-derived CDR1 and CDR2 are LNHDA and SQIVND (reference sequence). The CDR3 length is 19 residues. With V trimmed by 5 bases and J by 1 base, 16 bases remained unmatched.

The chain joins TRBV29-1 to TRBJ2-7; D call uncertain. This CDR3 region has 11 residues. V was cut by 3 bases and J by 7 bases, with 10 bases left in between. Per the germline V gene, CDR1 is SQVTM and CDR2 is ANQGSEA. The CDR3 DNA reads TGCAGCGTTGACCAGGAAGGGGAGCAGTACTTC. Its protein is CSVDQEGEQYF.

The chain recombines TRBV10-2 with TRBJ2-1, with no clear D. This CDR3 has 12 residues. The V gene lost 3 bases and the J gene lost 8 bases, with 8 bases spanning the gap. Germline CDR1 is WSHSY and CDR2 is SAAADI. Here the CDR3 DNA reads TGCGCCAGCAGTGAAGGGTTCCATGAGCAGTTCTTC. This encodes CASSEGFHEQFF.

CDR3 nucleotides: TGTGCCAGCAGTCAGACTCTAGCCAAAAACATTCAGTACTTC. It yields the protein CASSQTLAKNIQYF. The chain combines TRBV28 with TRBJ2-4; no reliable D call. CDR3 length: 14 amino acids. Germline V gene data show CDR1 as MDHEN and CDR2 as SYDVKM. The germline V and J ends were trimmed by 5 bases and 0 bases, with 8 bases remaining between them.

This clone was detected once. The chain links TRBV4-3 to TRBJ1-1; 7 bases match TRBD1. Trimming took 0 bases from V and 0 from J; bases not matched to a gene: 10. Germline loops: CDR1 LGHNA, CDR2 YSLEER. The CDR3 totals 18 residues. The CDR3 DNA reads as TGCGCCAGCAGCCAAGATCCCTCGGACAGGTTCATGAACACTGAAGCTTTCTTT. Translated, it gives CASSQDPSDRFMNTEAFF.

V is TRBV28 and J is TRBJ2-5, with TRBD1 as a possible D gene (5 bases). The CDR3 covers 14 residues. Germline V gives CDR1 MDHEN, CDR2 SYDVKM. Trimming stripped 4 bases from V and 1 base from J, with 10 bases between. In nucleotides, the CDR3 is TGTGCCAGCAGTTACCCAGGGTTCCAAGAGACCCAGTACTTC. It is translated as CASSYPGFQETQYF.

This chain uses TRBV4-1 with TRBJ2-1; no reliable D call. The V end lost 0 bases, the J end lost 0 bases, and 6 bases lay between the germline ends. The CDR3 sequence is 15 residues long. Looked up from germline, CDR1 is MGHRA and CDR2 is YSYEKL. CDR3 region: CASSQDLNSYNEQFF. The CDR3 DNA follows: TGCGCCAGCAGCCAAGACCTTAACTCCTACAATGAGCAGTTCTTC.

This chain links TRBV28 with TRBJ2-1, with D unresolved. Germline V gives CDR1 MDHEN, CDR2 SYDVKM. The V end lost 6 bases, the J end lost 4 bases, and 4 bases lay between the germline ends. The CDR3 length is 11 residues. CDR3 in amino acids: CASRGYNEQFF. The DNA of the CDR3 is TGTGCCAGCAGAGGATACAATGAGCAGTTCTTC.

V gene TRBV30 combines with J gene TRBJ1-4, with 10 nucleotides matching TRBD1. The CDR3 spans 15 residues. The trim removed 2 bases at V and 5 bases at J, leaving 5 bases unmatched. Germline V gene lookup returns CDR1 GTSNPN and CDR2 SVGIG (reference sequence). The CDR3 region has the DNA TGTGCCTGGAGTAGCGGGACAGGGGAAAATGAAAAACTGTTTTTT. Encoded protein: CAWSSGTGENEKLFF.